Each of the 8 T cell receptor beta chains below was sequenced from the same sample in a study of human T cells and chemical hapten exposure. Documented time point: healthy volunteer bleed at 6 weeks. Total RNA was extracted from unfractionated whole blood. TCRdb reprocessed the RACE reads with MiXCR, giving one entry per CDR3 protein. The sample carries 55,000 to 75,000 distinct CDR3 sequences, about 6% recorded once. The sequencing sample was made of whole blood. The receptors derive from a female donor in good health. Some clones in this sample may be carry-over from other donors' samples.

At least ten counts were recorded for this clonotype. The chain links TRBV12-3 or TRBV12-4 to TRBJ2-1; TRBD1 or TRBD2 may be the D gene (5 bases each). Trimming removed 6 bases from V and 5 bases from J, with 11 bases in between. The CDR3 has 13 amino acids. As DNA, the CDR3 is TGTGCCAGCAGGGGGGTAGAGAACAATGAGCAGTTCTTC. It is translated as CASRGVENNEQFF.

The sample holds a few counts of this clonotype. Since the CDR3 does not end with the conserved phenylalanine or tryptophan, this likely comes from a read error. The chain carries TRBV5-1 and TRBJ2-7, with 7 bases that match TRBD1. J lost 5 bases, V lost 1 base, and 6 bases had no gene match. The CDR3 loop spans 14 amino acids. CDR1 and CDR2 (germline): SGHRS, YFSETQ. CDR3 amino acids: CASSLRGPGDEQYS. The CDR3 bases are TGCGCCAGCAGCTTGAGGGGGCCAGGCGACGAGCAGTACTCC.

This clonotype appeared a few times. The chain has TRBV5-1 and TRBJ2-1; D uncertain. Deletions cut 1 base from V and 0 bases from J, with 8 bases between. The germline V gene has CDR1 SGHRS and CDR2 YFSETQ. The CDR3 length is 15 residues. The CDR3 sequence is CASSLTGSSYNEQFF. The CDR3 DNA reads TGCGCCAGCAGCTTGACTGGTAGCTCCTACAATGAGCAGTTCTTC.

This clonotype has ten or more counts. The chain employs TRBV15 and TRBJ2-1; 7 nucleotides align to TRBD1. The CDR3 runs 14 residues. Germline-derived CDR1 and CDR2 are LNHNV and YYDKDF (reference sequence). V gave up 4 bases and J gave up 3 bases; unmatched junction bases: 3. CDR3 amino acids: CATSKHRGYNEQFF. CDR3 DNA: TGTGCCACCAGCAAGCACAGGGGCTACAATGAGCAGTTCTTC.

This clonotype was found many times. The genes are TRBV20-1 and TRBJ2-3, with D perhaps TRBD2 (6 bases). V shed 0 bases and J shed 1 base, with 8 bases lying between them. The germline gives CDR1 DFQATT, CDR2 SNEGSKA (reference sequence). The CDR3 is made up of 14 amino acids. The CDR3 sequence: CSARDASGTDTQYF. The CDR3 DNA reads TGCAGTGCTAGAGACGCTAGCGGCACAGATACGCAGTATTTT.

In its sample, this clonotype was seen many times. The CDR3 loop reads CASSFTAGTDTQYF. Here the CDR3 DNA reads TGCGCCAGCAGCTTTACCGCGGGCACAGATACGCAGTATTTT. This chain connects TRBV5-1 to TRBJ2-3; D is unclear. The germline V gene encodes CDR1 SGHRS and CDR2 YFSETQ. The CDR3 is 14 amino acids. V was trimmed by 2 bases and J by 1 base, leaving 8 bases between them. The variable domain in full, completed from reference TRBV5-1 and TRBJ2-3, reads KAGVTQTPRYLIKTRGQQVTLSCSPISGHRSVSWYQQTPGQGLQFLFEYFSETQRNKGNFPGRFSGRQFSNSRSEMNVSTLELGDSALYLCASSFTAGTDTQYFGPGTRLTVL.

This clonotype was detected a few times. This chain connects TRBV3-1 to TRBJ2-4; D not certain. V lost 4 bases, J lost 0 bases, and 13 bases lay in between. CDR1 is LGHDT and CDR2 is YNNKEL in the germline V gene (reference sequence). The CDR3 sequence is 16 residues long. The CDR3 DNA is TGTGCCAGCAGCCTTAGGGTTTCCGAAGCCAAAAACATTCAGTACTTC. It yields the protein CASSLRVSEAKNIQYF. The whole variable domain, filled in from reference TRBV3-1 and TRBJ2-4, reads DTAVSQTPKYLVTQMGNDKSIKCEQNLGHDTMYWYKQDSKKFLKIMFSYNNKELIINETVPNRFSPKSPDKAHLNLHINSLELGDSAVYFCASSLRVSEAKNIQYFGAGTRLSVL.

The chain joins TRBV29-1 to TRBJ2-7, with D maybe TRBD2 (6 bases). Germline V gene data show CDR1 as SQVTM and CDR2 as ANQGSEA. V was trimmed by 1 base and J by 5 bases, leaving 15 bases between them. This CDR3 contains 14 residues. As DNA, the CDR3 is TGCAGCGTTGAAGGCGTACTAGCTCCCCACGAGCAGTACTTC. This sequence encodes CSVEGVLAPHEQYF.